This entry lists 2 T cell receptor beta chains sequenced from one sample in a study of human thymus T cells. The method was immunoSEQ multiplex PCR; TCRdb's version includes in-frame clones alone and lacks a portion of them. Among tens of thousands of clones listed, roughly 96% were seen once. Thymic tissue was derived from resections collected during corrective heart surgery. The sample taken for sequencing was thymus tissue. The receptor source for this set is a boy under two years old with a congenital heart defect but otherwise immunologically healthy.

This rearrangement joins TRBV10-3 to TRBJ2-1, with D possibly being TRBD1 or TRBD2 (5 bases each). This CDR3 is built from 16 residues. CDR1 and CDR2 from the germline V gene are ENHRY and SYGVKD. Trimming took off 6 bases at V and 7 bases at J, with 22 bases between the two ends. CDR3 region: CAIRARGPPGKNEQFF. The CDR3 DNA reads TGTGCCATCAGGGCCCGGGGACCCCCGGGCAAAAATGAGCAGTTCTTC.

The chain has TRBV4-2 and TRBJ2-7; 7 bases agree with TRBD2. CDR1 and CDR2 (germline): LGHNA, YNFKEQ. V shed 0 bases, J shed 0 bases, and the junction held 5 bases outside the gene matches. The CDR3 length is 16 residues. The CDR3 sequence: CASSQDKREISYEQYF. The CDR3 nucleotides are TGTGCCAGCAGCCAAGATAAGCGGGAAATCTCCTACGAGCAGTACTTC.